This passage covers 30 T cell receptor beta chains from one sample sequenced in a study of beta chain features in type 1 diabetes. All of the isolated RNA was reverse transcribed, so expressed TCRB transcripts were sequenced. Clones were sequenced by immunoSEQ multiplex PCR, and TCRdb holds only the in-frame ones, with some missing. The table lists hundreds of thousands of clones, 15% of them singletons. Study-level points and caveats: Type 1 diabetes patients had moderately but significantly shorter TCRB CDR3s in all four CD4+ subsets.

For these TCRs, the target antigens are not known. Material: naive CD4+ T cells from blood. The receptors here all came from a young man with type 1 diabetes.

The CDR3 loop reads CASSLGTGPYEQYF. The CDR3 region has the DNA TGTGCCAGCTCACTGGGGACAGGTCCCTACGAGCAGTACTTC. This rearrangement joins TRBV18 to TRBJ2-7, with 8 bases that match TRBD1. Germline values: CDR1 KGHSH, CDR2 LQKENI. The CDR3 has 14 residues. The V segment lost 4 bases and the J segment 2 bases; nucleotides outside the gene matches: 4.

Written as DNA, the CDR3 is TGTGCCAGTAGTGAGACTAGCGGAAGAATCAATGAGCAGTTCTTC. Translation: CASSETSGRINEQFF. The V gene is TRBV19, the J gene TRBJ2-1, with 9 nucleotides matching TRBD2. V lost 5 bases, J lost 6 bases, and 8 bases stayed unmatched. The CDR3 is 15 residues long. CDR1 is LNHDA, CDR2 SQIVND, per germline (reference sequence). The full variable domain, completed using reference TRBV19 and TRBJ2-1, is DGGITQSPKYLFRKEGQNVTLSCEQNLNHDAMYWYRQDPGQGLRLIYYSQIVNDFQKGDIAEGYSVSREKKESFPLTVTSAQKNPTAFYLCASSETSGRINEQFFGPGTRLTVL.

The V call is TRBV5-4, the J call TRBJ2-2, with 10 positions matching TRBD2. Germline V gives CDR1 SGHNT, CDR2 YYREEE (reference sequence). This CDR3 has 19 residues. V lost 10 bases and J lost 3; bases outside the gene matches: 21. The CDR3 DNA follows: TGTGCCTCGCAGCAGCCCCAAAGTAGCGGGAGGCCGTACACCGGGGAGCTGTTTTTT. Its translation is CASQQPQSSGRPYTGELFF.

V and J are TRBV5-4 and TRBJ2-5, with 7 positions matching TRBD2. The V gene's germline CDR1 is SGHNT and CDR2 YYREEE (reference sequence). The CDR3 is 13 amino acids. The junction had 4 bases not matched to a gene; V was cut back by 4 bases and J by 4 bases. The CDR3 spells CASSPSGGETQYF. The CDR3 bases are TGTGCCAGCAGCCCGTCGGGGGGAGAGACCCAGTACTTC. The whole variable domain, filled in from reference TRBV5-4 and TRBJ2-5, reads ETGVTQSPTHLIKTRGQQVTLRCSSQSGHNTVSWYQQALGQGPQFIFQYYREEENGRGNFPPRFSGLQFPNYSSELNVNALELDDSALYLCASSPSGGETQYFGPGTRLLVL.

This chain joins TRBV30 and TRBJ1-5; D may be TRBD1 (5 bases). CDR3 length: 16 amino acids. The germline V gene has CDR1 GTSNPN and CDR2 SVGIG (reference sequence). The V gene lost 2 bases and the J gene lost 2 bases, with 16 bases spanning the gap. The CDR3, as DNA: TGTGCCTGGAGTCGTCGATTTAGGGGCCGCAATCAGCCCCAGCATTTT. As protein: CAWSRRFRGRNQPQHF.

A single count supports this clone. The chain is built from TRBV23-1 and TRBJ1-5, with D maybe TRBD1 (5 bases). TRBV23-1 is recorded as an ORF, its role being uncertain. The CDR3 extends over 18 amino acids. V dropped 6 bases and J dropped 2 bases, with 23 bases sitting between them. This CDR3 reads CASRTIGRVYPGNQPQHF. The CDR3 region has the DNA TGCGCCAGCAGAACCATAGGCAGGGTTTATCCGGGCAATCAGCCCCAGCATTTT.

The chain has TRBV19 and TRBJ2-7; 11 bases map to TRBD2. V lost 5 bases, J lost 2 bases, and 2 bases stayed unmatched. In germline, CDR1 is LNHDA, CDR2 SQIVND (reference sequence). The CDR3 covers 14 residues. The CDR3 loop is CASSELAGAYEQYF. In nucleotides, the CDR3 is TGTGCCAGTAGTGAACTAGCGGGGGCCTACGAGCAGTACTTC.

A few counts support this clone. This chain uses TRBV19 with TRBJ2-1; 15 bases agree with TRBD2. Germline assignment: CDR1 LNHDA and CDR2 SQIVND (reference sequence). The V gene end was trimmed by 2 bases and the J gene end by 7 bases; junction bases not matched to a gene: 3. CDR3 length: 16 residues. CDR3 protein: CASSIRGLAGGNEQFF. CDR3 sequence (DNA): TGTGCCAGTAGTATACGCGGACTAGCGGGAGGGAATGAGCAGTTCTTC.

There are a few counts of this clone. The CDR3 DNA sequence: TGTGCCAGCCAGGAGACAGGGGACACTGAAGCTTTCTTT. The encoded protein is CASQETGDTEAFF. This chain connects TRBV18 to TRBJ1-1, with 8 bases lining up with TRBD1. Germline CDR1 is KGHSH and CDR2 is LQKENI. The CDR3 runs to 13 residues. The ends lost 8 bases at V and 3 bases at J; junction bases unmatched: 5.

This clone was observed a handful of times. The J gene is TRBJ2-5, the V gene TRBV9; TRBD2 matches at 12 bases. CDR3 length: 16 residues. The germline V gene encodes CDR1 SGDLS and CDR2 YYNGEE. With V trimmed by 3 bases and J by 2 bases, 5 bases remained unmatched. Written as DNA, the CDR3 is TGTGCCAGCAGCGCCAGAGGACTAGCGGGACAAGAGACCCAGTACTTC. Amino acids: CASSARGLAGQETQYF.

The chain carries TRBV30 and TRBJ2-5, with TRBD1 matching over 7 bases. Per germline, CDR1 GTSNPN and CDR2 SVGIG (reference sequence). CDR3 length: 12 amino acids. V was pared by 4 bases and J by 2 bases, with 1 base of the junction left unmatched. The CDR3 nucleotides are TGTGCCTGGAAGGGACAGCAAGAGACCCAGTACTTC. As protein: CAWKGQQETQYF.

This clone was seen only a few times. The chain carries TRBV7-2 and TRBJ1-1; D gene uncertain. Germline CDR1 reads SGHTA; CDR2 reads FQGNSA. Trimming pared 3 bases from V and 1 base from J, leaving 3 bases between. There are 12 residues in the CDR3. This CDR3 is CASSFGNTEAFF. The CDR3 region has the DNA TGTGCCAGCAGCTTCGGGAACACTGAAGCTTTCTTT.

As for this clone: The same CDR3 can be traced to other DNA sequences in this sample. The CDR3 spells CASSRTSGNSYEQYF. CDR3 coding DNA: TGTGCCAGCAGCCGCACTAGCGGCAATTCCTACGAGCAGTACTTC. This chain connects TRBV7-2 to TRBJ2-7, with 8 bases that match TRBD2. Germline V gene lookup returns CDR1 SGHTA and CDR2 FQGNSA. Unmatched junction bases numbered 7, after V lost 5 bases and J lost 1 base. This CDR3 comprises 15 residues.

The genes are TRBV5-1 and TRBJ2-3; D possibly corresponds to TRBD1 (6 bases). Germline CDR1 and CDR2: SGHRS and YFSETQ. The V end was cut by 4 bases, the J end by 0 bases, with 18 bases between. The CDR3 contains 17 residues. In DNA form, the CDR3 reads TGCGCCAGCAGCCCCGACAGGAGACAGAGAAGCACAGATACGCAGTATTTT. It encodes CASSPDRRQRSTDTQYF.

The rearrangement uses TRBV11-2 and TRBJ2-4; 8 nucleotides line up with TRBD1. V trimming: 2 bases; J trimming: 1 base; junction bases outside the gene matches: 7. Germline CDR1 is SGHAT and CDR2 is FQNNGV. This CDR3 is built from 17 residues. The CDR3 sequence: CASSLTQGAAAKNIQYF. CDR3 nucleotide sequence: TGTGCCAGCAGCTTAACCCAGGGGGCTGCGGCCAAAAACATTCAGTACTTC.

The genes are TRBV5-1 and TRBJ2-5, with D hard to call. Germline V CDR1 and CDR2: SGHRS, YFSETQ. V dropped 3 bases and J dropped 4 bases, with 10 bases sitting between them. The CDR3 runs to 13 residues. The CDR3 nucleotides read TGCGCCAGCAGCTACACGTTTGGAGAGACCCAGTACTTC. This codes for CASSYTFGETQYF.

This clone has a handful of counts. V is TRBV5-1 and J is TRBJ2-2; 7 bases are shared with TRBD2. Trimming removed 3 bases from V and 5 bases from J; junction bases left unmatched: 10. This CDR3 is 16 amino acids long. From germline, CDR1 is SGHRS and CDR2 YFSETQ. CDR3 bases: TGCGCCAGCAGCTCCCTTTTGGGCGGGAGTACCGGGGAGCTGTTTTTT. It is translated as CASSSLLGGSTGELFF.

CDR3 nucleotides: TGTGCCATCCGGGACAGAAACACCGGGGAGCTGTTTTTT. It encodes CAIRDRNTGELFF. The rearrangement uses TRBV10-3 and TRBJ2-2; 7 bases are shared with TRBD1. V lost 8 bases to trimming and J lost 2 bases; unmatched junction nucleotides: 2. From germline, CDR1 is ENHRY and CDR2 SYGVKD. The CDR3 extends over 13 amino acids.

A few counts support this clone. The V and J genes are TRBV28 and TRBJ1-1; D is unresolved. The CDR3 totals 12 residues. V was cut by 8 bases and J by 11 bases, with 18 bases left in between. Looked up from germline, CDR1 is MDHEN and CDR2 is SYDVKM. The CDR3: CASLISGGGAFF. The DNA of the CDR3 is TGTGCCAGCTTAATCTCGGGAGGAGGCGCTTTCTTT.

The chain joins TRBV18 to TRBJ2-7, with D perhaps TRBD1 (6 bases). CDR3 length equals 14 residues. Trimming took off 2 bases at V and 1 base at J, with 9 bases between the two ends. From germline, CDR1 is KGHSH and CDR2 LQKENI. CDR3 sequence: CASSPEGQSYEQYF. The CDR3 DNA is TGTGCCAGCTCACCAGAAGGACAGTCCTACGAGCAGTACTTC.

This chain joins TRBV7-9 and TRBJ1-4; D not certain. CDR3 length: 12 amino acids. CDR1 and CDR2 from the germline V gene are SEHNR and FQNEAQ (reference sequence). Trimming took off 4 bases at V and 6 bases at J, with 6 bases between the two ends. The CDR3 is CASSSRDEKLFF. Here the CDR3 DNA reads TGTGCCAGCAGCTCTCGGGATGAAAAACTGTTTTTT.

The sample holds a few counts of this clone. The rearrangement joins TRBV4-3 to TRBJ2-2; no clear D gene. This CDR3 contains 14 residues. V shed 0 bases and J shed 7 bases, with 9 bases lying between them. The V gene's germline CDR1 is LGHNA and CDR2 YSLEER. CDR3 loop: CASSQDSPDGELFF. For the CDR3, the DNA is TGCGCCAGCAGCCAAGATAGCCCTGACGGGGAGCTGTTTTTT.

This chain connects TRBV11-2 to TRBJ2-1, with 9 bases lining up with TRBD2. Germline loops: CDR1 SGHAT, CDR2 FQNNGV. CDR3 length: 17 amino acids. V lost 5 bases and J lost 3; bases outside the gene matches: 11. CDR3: CASSPTGGRAVYNEQFF. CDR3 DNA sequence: TGTGCCAGCAGCCCAACGGGCGGGAGGGCCGTCTACAATGAGCAGTTCTTC.

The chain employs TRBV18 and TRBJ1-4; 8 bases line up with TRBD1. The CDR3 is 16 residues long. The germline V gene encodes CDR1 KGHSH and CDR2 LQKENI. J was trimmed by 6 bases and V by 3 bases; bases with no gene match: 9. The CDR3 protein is CASSPRLPGQDEKLFF. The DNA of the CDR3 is TGTGCCAGCTCACCGCGACTACCGGGACAGGATGAAAAACTGTTTTTT.

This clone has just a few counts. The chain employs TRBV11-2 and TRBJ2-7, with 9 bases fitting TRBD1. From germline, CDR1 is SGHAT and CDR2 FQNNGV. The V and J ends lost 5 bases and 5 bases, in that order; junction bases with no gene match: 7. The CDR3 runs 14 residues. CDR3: CASSTDRGSDEQYF. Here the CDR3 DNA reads TGTGCCAGCAGCACCGACAGGGGGAGCGACGAGCAGTACTTC. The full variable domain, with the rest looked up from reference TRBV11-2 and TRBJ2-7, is EAGVAQSPRYKIIEKRQSVAFWCNPISGHATLYWYQQILGQGPKLLIQFQNNGVVDDSQLPKDRFSAERLKGVDSTLKIQPAKLEDSAVYLCASSTDRGSDEQYFGPGTRLTVT.

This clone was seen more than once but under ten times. CDR3 bases: TGTGCCAGCAGCTTAGACGGACAGGCCGGCGGGCGCACCTTC. It encodes CASSLDGQAGGRTF. V is TRBV7-2 and J is TRBJ1-2; 7 positions agree with TRBD1. Losses at the gene ends were 1 base for V and 13 bases for J; bases not matched to a gene: 12. Germline loops: CDR1 SGHTA, CDR2 FQGNSA. The length of the CDR3 is 14 residues.

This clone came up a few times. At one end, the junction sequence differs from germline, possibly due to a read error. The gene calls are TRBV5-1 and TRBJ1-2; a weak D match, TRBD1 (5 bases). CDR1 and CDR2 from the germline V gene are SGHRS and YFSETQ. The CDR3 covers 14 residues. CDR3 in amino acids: CASSLVSRGDGSAF. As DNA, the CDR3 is TGCGCCAGCAGCTTGGTGTCACGGGGGGATGGCTCTGCCTTC.

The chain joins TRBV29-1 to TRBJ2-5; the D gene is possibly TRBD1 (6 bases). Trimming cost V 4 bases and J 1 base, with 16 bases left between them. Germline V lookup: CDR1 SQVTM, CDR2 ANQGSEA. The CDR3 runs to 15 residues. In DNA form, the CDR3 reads TGCAGCGTTGCGGGGACACTTTTGCCCCAAGAGACCCAGTACTTC. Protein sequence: CSVAGTLLPQETQYF. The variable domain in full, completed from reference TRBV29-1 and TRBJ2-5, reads SAVISQKPSRDICQRGTSLTIQCQVDSQVTMMFWYRQQPGQSLTLIATANQGSEATYESGFVIDKFPISRPNLTFSTLTVSNMSPEDSSIYLCSVAGTLLPQETQYFGPGTRLLVL.

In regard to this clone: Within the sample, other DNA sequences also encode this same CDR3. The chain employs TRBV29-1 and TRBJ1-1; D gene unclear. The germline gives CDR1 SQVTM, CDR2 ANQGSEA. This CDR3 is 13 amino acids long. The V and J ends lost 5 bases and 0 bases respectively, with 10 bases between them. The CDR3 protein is CSVSGLMNTEAFF. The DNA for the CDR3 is TGCAGCGTTAGTGGGCTAATGAACACTGAAGCTTTCTTT.

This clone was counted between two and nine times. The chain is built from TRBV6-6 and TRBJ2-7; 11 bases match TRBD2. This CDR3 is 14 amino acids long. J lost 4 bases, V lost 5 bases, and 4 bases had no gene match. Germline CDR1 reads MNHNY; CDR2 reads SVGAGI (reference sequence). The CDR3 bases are TGTGCCAGCAGTCTTAGCGGGGGGGGATACGAGCAGTACTTC. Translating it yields CASSLSGGGYEQYF.